This T cell receptor beta chain originates from a study of CD8 T cells in Susac syndrome. The CDR3 runs 15 residues. CDR1 and CDR2 from the germline V gene are SGHTA and FQGNSA. With 6 bases clipped from V and 7 bases from J, the junction kept 7 bases outside the gene matches. As to this clonotype: Its specificity is unknown.

General study findings and limits: The relatively small number of individuals in the TCR sequencing and HLA analysis was acknowledged by the study.

cDNA came from roughly 0.53 to 1 ug RNA primed by random hexamers. Across 54 Vbeta and 13 Jbeta, immunoSEQ multiplex PCR amplified TCR beta CDR3. One entry per CDR3 protein results from TCRdb running MiXCR on the immunoSEQ multiplex PCR reads. The data show roughly 110,000 distinct CDR3 sequences, 85% to 95% seen once. Controls matched for age and sex were healthy donors. It was negative isolation that provided the CD8+ and CD4+ T cells, whereas TEMRA cells were enriched by FACS. The sample comprised CD8+ T cells from PBMCs. This receptor was identified in a human donor in good health. This chain uses TRBV7-2 with TRBJ1-6, with TRBD1 matching over 9 bases. The CDR3 reads CASSLLGQGNSPLHF. In DNA, the CDR3 is TGTGCCAGCAGTCTCCTAGGACAGGGGAATTCACCCCTCCACTTT.